This TCR beta chain was sequenced for a study of T-cell reconstitution after alpha-beta-depleted transplantation in children listed by TCRdb under 2016. For the wider study: T-cell immune reconstitution after TCRalphabeta/CD19-depleted allogeneic hematopoietic cell transplantation in children was quantitatively tracked in the study by means of TCR repertoire profiling.

About this clonotype: No antigen is known for it. Per-base qualities were not stored, and no clone one base away is much larger.

Library preparation employed PCR. The data were produced on an Illumina HiSeq 2500. To normalize quantification of the TCRbeta repertoire, the TCR libraries were built with molecular barcoding that relied on unique molecular identifiers. The public reads were quality trimmed at Q25 with fastp and then assembled into clones with MiXCR by TCRdb, keeping productive beta chains. Rows are combined by CDR3 protein, so each entry shows the most common genes and DNA. Within this sample are 350,000 to 450,000 distinct CDR3 sequences, with roughly 20% of them counted one time only. Together, the top ten hold 3% to 4% of the sample. A distance of 13 bases separates the germline ends of V and J, which lose 6 bases and 2 bases respectively. The cysteine opens and the phenylalanine closes a CDR3 of 13 amino acids. Only the CDR3 portion is preserved as DNA: 39 bases, with reading frame beginning at the first base. Reading the germline V gene (reference sequence) gives CDR1 DFQATT and CDR2 SNEGSKA.

This sample comprised PBMCs from the stem cell graft donor, obtained from the stem cell graft. The sequence derives from a human donor who donated a stem cell graft to a child with acute myeloid leukemia. The chain joins TRBV20-1 to TRBJ2-5, with an unclear D gene assignment. The CDR3 in this case is CSALRTEQETQYF. In nucleotides, the sequence is TGCAGTGCCCTTAGGACGGAACAAGAGACCCAGTACTTC.